This TCR beta chain was recorded in a study of blood T cell repertoires in COVID-19. Study details: Spain, Italy and the United States supplied samples that represented acute and convalescent COVID-19. Sources were T cells, B-cell-depleted T cells, or PBMCs; the material itself was cDNA or gDNA.

Trimming at V came to 6 bases and at J to 4 bases, leaving 9 bases not matched to a gene. Germline V gene sequence: CDR1 MNHEY, CDR2 SVGAGI. CDR3 size: 14 residues. Sequencing was performed with immunoSEQ multiplex PCR; in TCRdb, only in-frame clones are kept and a portion is missing. The table shows some 260,000 clones, with 88% occurring only once. The clonotype comes from a woman aged 30 to 39 with acute or convalescent COVID-19. Sequencing input: peripheral blood. The rearrangement uses TRBV6-5 and TRBJ2-7, with 7 bases identical to TRBD1. CDR3 in DNA: TGTGCCAGCAGATTCGACAGGGAGAGGTACGAGCAGTACTTC. Its translation: CASRFDRERYEQYF.